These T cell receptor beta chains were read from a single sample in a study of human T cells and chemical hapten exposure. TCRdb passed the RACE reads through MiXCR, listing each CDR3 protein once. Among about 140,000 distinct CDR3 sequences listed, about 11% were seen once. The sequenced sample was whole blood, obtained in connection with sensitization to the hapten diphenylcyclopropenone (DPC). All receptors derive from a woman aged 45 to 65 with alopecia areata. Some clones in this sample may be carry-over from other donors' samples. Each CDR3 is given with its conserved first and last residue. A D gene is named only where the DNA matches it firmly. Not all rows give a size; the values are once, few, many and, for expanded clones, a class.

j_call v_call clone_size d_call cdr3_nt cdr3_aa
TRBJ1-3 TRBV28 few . TGTGCCAGCAGTTTAGAATTGGGAAACACCATATATTTT CASSLELGNTIYF
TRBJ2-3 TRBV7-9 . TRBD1 TGTGCCAGCAGCTTAGGAAGGACAGGGGGCCGCACAGATACGCAGTATTTT CASSLGRTGGRTDTQYF
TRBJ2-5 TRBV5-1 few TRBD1 TGCGCCAGCAGCTTGTTGGGACAGGGGGCTGGAGAGACCCAGTACTTC CASSLLGQGAGETQYF
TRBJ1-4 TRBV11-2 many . TGTGCCAGCAGCCCTAAACGACAGGCCTTTAATGAAAAACTGTTTTTT CASSPKRQAFNEKLFF
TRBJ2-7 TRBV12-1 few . TGTGCCAGCAGCTTTCCTACCCCGTACGAGCAGTACTTC CASSFPTPYEQYF
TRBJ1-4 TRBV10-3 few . TGTGCCATCAGTGACGGGACGTCTAATGAAAAACTGTTTTTT CAISDGTSNEKLFF
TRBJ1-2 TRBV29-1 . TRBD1 TGCAGCGTTGAAGACGTGGGCAGGGGGCCTGGGTATGGCTACACCTTC CSVEDVGRGPGYGYTF
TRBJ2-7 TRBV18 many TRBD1 TGTGCCAGCTCACCGCTAATGGGACAGGGGGCCCACGAGCAGTACTTC CASSPLMGQGAHEQYF
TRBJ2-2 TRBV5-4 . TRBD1 TGTGCCAGCAGCAGACAGGGCGCGAACACCGGGGAGCTGTTTTTT CASSRQGANTGELFF
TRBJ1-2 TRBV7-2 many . TGTGCCAGCAGCTTAACCAGGGTTCCTTGGGGCTACACCTTC CASSLTRVPWGYTF
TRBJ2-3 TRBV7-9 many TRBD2 TGTGCCAGCAGCCCGGGACTAGCGGGTAGCACAGATACGCAGTATTTT CASSPGLAGSTDTQYF
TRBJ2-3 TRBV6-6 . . TGTGCCAGCAGAGACGGCAGCACAGATACGCAGTATTTT CASRDGSTDTQYF
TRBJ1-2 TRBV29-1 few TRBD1 TGCAGCGTGACGGGGACAGGGGTCAACTATGGCTACACCTTC CSVTGTGVNYGYTF
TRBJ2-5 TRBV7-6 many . TGTGCCAGCAGTCGTAACTCAGGGATTCAAGAGACCCAGTACTTC CASSRNSGIQETQYF
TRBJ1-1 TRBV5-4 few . TGTGCCAGCAGCCGGGGGCAGGGCGGTGAAGCTTTCTTT CASSRGQGGEAFF
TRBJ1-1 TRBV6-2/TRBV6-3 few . TGTGCCAGCAGTCCGTCAGGGTTCATGAACACTGAAGCTTTCTTT CASSPSGFMNTEAFF
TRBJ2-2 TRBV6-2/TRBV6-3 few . TGTGCCAGCACAGAATGGGGCAGGGGGAACACCGGGGAGCTGTTTTTT CASTEWGRGNTGELFF
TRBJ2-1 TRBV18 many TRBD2 TGTGCCAGCTCACTCAAAGCCGGGACTAGCGGTTCTCGCTCCTACAATGAGCAGTTCTTC CASSLKAGTSGSRSYNEQFF
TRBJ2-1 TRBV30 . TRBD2 TGTGCCTGGAGCGGGGGACTAGCGGCACACAATGAGCAGTTCTTC CAWSGGLAAHNEQFF
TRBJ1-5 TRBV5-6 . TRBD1 TGTGCCAGCAGCTTGACAGGGGGCTGGAGTCAGCCCCAGCATTTT CASSLTGGWSQPQHF
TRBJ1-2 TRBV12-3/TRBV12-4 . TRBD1 TGTGCCAGCAGCTCAAGGACAGGGGGGAGGAATGGCTACACCTTC CASSSRTGGRNGYTF
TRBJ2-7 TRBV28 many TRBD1 TGTGCCAGCAGCACTCGGACAGGGACGGGCGAGCAGTACTTC CASSTRTGTGEQYF
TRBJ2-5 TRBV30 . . TGTGCCTGGAGTTGGCAGGGCCAAGAGACCCAGTACTTC CAWSWQGQETQYF
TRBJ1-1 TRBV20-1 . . TGCAGTGCAACCAGGACAGATACTGAAGCTTTCTTT CSATRTDTEAFF
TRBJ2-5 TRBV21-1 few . TGTGCCAGCCCAATTCCTCCGGGACAGGGGGCATCAGAGACCCAGTACTTC CASPIPPGQGASETQYF
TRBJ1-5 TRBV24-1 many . TGTGCCACCAGTGATCCGGGACGAGTGAATCAGCCCCAGCATTTT CATSDPGRVNQPQHF
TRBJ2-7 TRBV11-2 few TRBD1 TGTGCCAGCAGCTTGAACCGACAGGGTCCCTACGAGCAGTACTTC CASSLNRQGPYEQYF
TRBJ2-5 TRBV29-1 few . TGCAGCGTCCCCTTGGGGGAGACCCAGTACTTC CSVPLGETQYF
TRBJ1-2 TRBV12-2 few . TGTGCAAGTCGCCCTCGGCAGGGGGCTAGCTATGGCTACACCTTC CASRPRQGASYGYTF
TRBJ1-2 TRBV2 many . TGTGCCAGCAGTGATTTTTTAGGGGGTTCTGGCTACACCTTC CASSDFLGGSGYTF